The 24 T cell receptor beta chains below were found in one sample sequenced in a study of blood T cell repertoires in COVID-19. The table came from immunoSEQ multiplex PCR; TCRdb's copy has only in-frame clones and leaves some out. Altogether around 160,000 clones are present, about 90% being singletons, with the ten largest covering around 6.1%. The sample comprised peripheral blood. These TCRs come from an elderly man with acute or convalescent COVID-19.

The chain carries TRBV7-3 and TRBJ1-6; TRBD1 matches 9 bases. The CDR3 loop spans 15 amino acids. Germline V gene data show CDR1 as SGHTA and CDR2 as FQGTGA. V shed 3 bases, J shed 4 bases, and the junction held 1 base outside the gene matches. CDR3: CASSLDRGYNSPLHF. In DNA, the CDR3 is TGTGCCAGCAGCTTGGACAGGGGATATAATTCACCCCTCCACTTT.

This chain joins TRBV2 and TRBJ1-4, with a tentative D call TRBD1 (5 bases). V lost 7 bases, J lost 5 bases, and 17 bases lay in between. CDR3 length: 15 residues. Germline lookup yields CDR1 SNHLY and CDR2 FYNNEI. The CDR3 is CASNLLRGNNEKLFF. CDR3 bases: TGTGCCAGCAATTTACTGCGGGGCAACAATGAAAAACTGTTTTTT. The variable domain in full, completed from reference TRBV2 and TRBJ1-4, reads EPEVTQTPSHQVTQMGQEVILRCVPISNHLYFYWYRQILGQKVEFLVSFYNNEISEKSEIFDDQFSVERPDGSNFTLKIRSTKLEDSAMYFCASNLLRGNNEKLFFGSGTQLSVL.

This chain links TRBV24-1 with TRBJ2-2, with D perhaps TRBD1 (6 bases). The CDR3 has 18 residues. V was shortened by 3 bases and J by 5 bases, with 21 bases between the two germline ends. The germline CDR1 and CDR2 sequences are KGHDR and SFDVKD. This CDR3 reads CATSDPLRDKIRTGELFF. The CDR3 nucleotides read TGTGCCACCAGTGATCCGCTCCGGGACAAGATCCGGACCGGGGAGCTGTTTTTT.

This chain joins TRBV29-1 and TRBJ2-1; 13 nucleotides match TRBD2. With V trimmed by 7 bases and J by 0 bases, 3 bases remained unmatched. This CDR3 spans 15 amino acids. Germline V gene sequence: CDR1 SQVTM, CDR2 ANQGSEA. The CDR3: CSGRLAGGSYNEQFF. As DNA, the CDR3 is TGCAGCGGTCGACTAGCGGGGGGCTCCTACAATGAGCAGTTCTTC.

The chain carries TRBV19 and TRBJ1-5; a possible D gene is TRBD1 (6 bases). Trimming left V 5 bases short and J 4 bases short, with 12 bases between. The length of the CDR3 is 14 residues. Germline V gene lookup returns CDR1 LNHDA and CDR2 SQIVND (reference sequence). The CDR3 region is CASSSDRFNQPQHF. Written as DNA, the CDR3 is TGTGCCAGTAGTTCAGACAGGTTTAATCAGCCCCAGCATTTT.

The chain joins TRBV5-1 to TRBJ2-2; 7 nucleotides agree with TRBD2. The CDR3 loop spans 15 amino acids. In germline, CDR1 is SGHRS, CDR2 YFSETQ. Trimming at V came to 4 bases and at J to 2 bases, leaving 5 bases not matched to a gene. CDR3 region: CASSGSGINTGELFF. CDR3 sequence (DNA): TGCGCCAGCAGCGGAAGCGGGATAAACACCGGGGAGCTGTTTTTT. Full variable domain (rest looked up from reference TRBV5-1 and TRBJ2-2): KAGVTQTPRYLIKTRGQQVTLSCSPISGHRSVSWYQQTPGQGLQFLFEYFSETQRNKGNFPGRFSGRQFSNSRSEMNVSTLELGDSALYLCASSGSGINTGELFFGEGSRLTVL.

This chain connects TRBV30 to TRBJ1-5; TRBD1 matches at 7 bases. The CDR3 contains 14 residues. The V and J ends lost 4 bases and 4 bases, in that order; junction bases with no gene match: 7. Germline V CDR1 and CDR2: GTSNPN, SVGIG (reference sequence). The CDR3: CAWTPGGRNQPQHF. The CDR3 DNA sequence: TGTGCCTGGACCCCAGGGGGGCGAAATCAGCCCCAGCATTTT.

The J gene is TRBJ2-7, the V gene TRBV11-2, with D hard to call. The V end lost 4 bases, the J end lost 7 bases, and 17 bases lay between the germline ends. CDR1 is SGHAT and CDR2 is FQNNGV in the germline V gene. CDR3 length: 14 amino acids. As DNA, the CDR3 is TGTGCCAGCAGCTCAACACACCCTTCCAGGGAGCAGTACTTC. It is translated as CASSSTHPSREQYF.

The chain has TRBV28 and TRBJ1-2, with 9 bases matching TRBD1. CDR1 and CDR2 (germline): MDHEN, SYDVKM. V was pared by 6 bases and J by 7 bases, with 15 bases of the junction left unmatched. There are 16 residues in the CDR3. Written as DNA, the CDR3 is TGTGCCAGCAGCCGCCGGCTAACAGGGGGCGCGTCTGGCTACACCTTC. It yields the protein CASSRRLTGGASGYTF.

There are a few counts of this clone. This chain links TRBV28 with TRBJ2-3; 13 bases match TRBD2. The CDR3 loop spans 14 amino acids. CDR1 and CDR2 (germline): MDHEN, SYDVKM. With V trimmed by 6 bases and J by 7 bases, 4 bases remained unmatched. CDR3 DNA sequence: TGTGCCAGCAGGCGACTAGCGGGAGGCCATACGCAGTATTTT. This translates into CASRRLAGGHTQYF.

A single count supports this clone. The V gene is TRBV28, the J gene TRBJ1-6; D is ambiguous. The length of the CDR3 is 14 residues. Trimming removed 5 bases at V and 7 bases at J, with 12 bases between. CDR1 is MDHEN and CDR2 is SYDVKM in the germline V gene. The CDR3 coding sequence is TGTGCCAGCAGTCTCTCTACAGTAAATTCACCCCTCCACTTT. Amino acid sequence: CASSLSTVNSPLHF.

The chain uses TRBV6-5 and TRBJ1-5; 10 nucleotides agree with TRBD1. Germline CDR1 and CDR2: MNHEY and SVGAGI. CDR3 length equals 15 residues. V lost 5 bases, J lost 2 bases, and 3 bases stayed unmatched. CDR3 nucleotide sequence: TGTGCCAGCAGTATAGGACAGGGGGGCAATCAGCCCCAGCATTTT. Translated: CASSIGQGGNQPQHF.

The gene calls are TRBV9 and TRBJ2-1; TRBD2 matches at 12 bases. The germline V gene has CDR1 SGDLS and CDR2 YYNGEE. V gave up 3 bases and J gave up 10 bases; unmatched junction bases: 5. CDR3 length equals 14 residues. CDR3 protein: CASSAGLAGNEQFF. CDR3 sequence (DNA): TGTGCCAGCAGCGCAGGACTAGCGGGAAACGAGCAGTTCTTC.

The rearrangement joins TRBV25-1 to TRBJ1-3; 9 bases map to TRBD1. V trimming: 2 bases; J trimming: 0 bases; junction bases outside the gene matches: 2. The germline gives CDR1 MGHDK, CDR2 SYGVNS. This CDR3 is built from 16 residues. CDR3 sequence: CASSEGTGHSGNTIYF. The CDR3 DNA reads as TGTGCCAGCAGTGAAGGGACAGGGCACTCTGGAAACACCATATATTTT.

This clone was seen only once. The V and J genes are TRBV6-5 and TRBJ1-6; no clear D. The CDR3 consists of 14 residues. Germline V lookup: CDR1 MNHEY, CDR2 SVGAGI. V was pared by 10 bases and J by 0 bases, with 10 bases between. CDR3 nucleotides: TGTGCCACCCGACGGGACTCCTATAATTCACCCCTCCACTTT. It translates to CATRRDSYNSPLHF.

V gene TRBV7-2 combines with J gene TRBJ2-2; perhaps TRBD1 as D (6 bases). V was pared by 5 bases and J by 6 bases, with 13 bases between. Germline assignment: CDR1 SGHTA and CDR2 FQGNSA. The CDR3 is 14 residues long. CDR3 bases: TGTGCCAGCAGCGAAACAGGGCTGGCCGGGGAGCTGTTTTTT. Its translation is CASSETGLAGELFF.

The chain employs TRBV2 and TRBJ1-6; D possibly corresponds to TRBD1 (6 bases). Germline values: CDR1 SNHLY, CDR2 FYNNEI. CDR3 length: 16 amino acids. With 3 bases removed from V and 7 bases from J, the gap between germline ends came to 16 bases. For the CDR3, the DNA is TGTGCCAGCAGTGATTATGGCGCCAGGGGAAATTCACCCCTCCACTTT. Amino acids: CASSDYGARGNSPLHF.

The chain carries TRBV3-1 (or the pseudogene TRBV3-2) and TRBJ1-2; 11 nucleotides align to TRBD1. Germline assignment: CDR1 LGHDT and CDR2 YNNKEL (reference sequence). The V gene end was trimmed by 4 bases and the J gene end by 1 base; junction bases not matched to a gene: 5. The CDR3 sequence is 16 residues long. CDR3 in DNA: TGTGCCAGCAGCCCTGGGACAGGGGGTAATAACTATGGCTACACCTTC. Translating gives CASSPGTGGNNYGYTF.

This chain connects TRBV6-2 or TRBV6-3 to TRBJ2-7; TRBD1 matches at 9 bases. After removal of 0 bases from V and 5 bases from J, the junction contained 5 bases not matched to a gene. This CDR3 comprises 15 residues. Germline loops: CDR1 MNHEY, CDR2 SVGEGT. This chain's CDR3 is CASSYSQGAFNEQYF. In DNA, the CDR3 is TGTGCCAGCAGTTACTCACAGGGGGCTTTCAACGAGCAGTACTTC.

This chain connects TRBV10-1 to TRBJ2-1; 9 positions match TRBD2. Germline V gene lookup returns CDR1 WNHNN and CDR2 SYGVQD (reference sequence). This CDR3 is built from 15 residues. The V and J ends lost 2 bases and 4 bases, in that order; junction bases with no gene match: 3. The CDR3 loop reads CASSEVGLAYNEQFF. Written as DNA, the CDR3 is TGCGCCAGCAGTGAGGTGGGACTAGCTTACAATGAGCAGTTCTTC.

This clone was seen just once. The CDR3 DNA is TGTGCCAGCAGCTGGACAGGTCCTCAAGAGACCCAGTACTTC. It yields the protein CASSWTGPQETQYF. J is TRBJ2-5 and V is TRBV7-9, with 7 nucleotides matching TRBD1. Germline CDR1 is SEHNR and CDR2 is FQNEAQ (reference sequence). There are 14 residues in the CDR3. V trimming: 4 bases; J trimming: 2 bases; junction bases outside the gene matches: 4.

A single count supports this clone. The chain links TRBV3-1 (or the pseudogene TRBV3-2) to TRBJ2-7, with TRBD1 identical over 8 bases. Trimming removed 10 bases from V and 2 bases from J; junction bases left unmatched: 4. This CDR3 has 12 residues. Germline loops: CDR1 LGHDT, CDR2 YNNKEL (reference sequence). The CDR3: CATGTGPYEQYF. Written as DNA, the CDR3 is TGTGCCACCGGGACAGGACCCTACGAGCAGTACTTC.

The rearrangement joins TRBV27 to TRBJ2-3; D remains ambiguous. Germline V gene sequence: CDR1 MNHEY, CDR2 SMNVEV (reference sequence). The CDR3 is made up of 14 amino acids. Trimming removed 0 bases at V and 7 bases at J, with 11 bases between. CDR3 in amino acids: CASSLSTEPNTQYF. As DNA, the CDR3 is TGTGCCAGCAGTTTATCCACAGAACCAAATACGCAGTATTTT.

The chain combines TRBV20-1 with TRBJ2-7, with D possibly being TRBD2 (5 bases). V was trimmed by 3 bases and J by 2 bases, leaving 14 bases between them. The V gene's germline CDR1 is DFQATT and CDR2 SNEGSKA (reference sequence). The CDR3 contains 14 residues. CDR3 sequence (DNA): TGCAGTGCTAGTGTCGCGGGTAACCCCTACGAGCAGTACTTC. Protein: CSASVAGNPYEQYF.